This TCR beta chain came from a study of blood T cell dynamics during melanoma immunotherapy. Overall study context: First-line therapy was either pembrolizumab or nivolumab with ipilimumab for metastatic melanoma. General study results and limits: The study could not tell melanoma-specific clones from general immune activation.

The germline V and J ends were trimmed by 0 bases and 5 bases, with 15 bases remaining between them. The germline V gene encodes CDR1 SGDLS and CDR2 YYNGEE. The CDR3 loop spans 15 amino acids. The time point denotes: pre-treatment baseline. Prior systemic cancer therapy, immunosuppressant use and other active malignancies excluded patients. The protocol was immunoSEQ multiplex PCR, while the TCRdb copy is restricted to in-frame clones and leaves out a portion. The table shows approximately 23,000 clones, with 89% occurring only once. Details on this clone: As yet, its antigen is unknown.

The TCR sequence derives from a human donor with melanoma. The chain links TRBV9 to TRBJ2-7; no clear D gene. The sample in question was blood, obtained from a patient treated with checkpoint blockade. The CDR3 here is CASSVAAGYVNEQYF. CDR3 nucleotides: TGTGCCAGCAGCGTAGCGGCAGGCTACGTTAACGAGCAGTACTTC.